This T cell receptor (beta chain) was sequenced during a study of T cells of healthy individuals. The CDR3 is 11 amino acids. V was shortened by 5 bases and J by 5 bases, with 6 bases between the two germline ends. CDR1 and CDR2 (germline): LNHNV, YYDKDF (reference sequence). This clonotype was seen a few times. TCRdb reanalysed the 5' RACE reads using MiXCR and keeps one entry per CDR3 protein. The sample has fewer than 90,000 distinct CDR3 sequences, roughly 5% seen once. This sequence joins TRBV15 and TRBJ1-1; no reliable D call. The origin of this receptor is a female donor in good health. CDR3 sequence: CATSGGTEAFF. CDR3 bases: TGTGCCACCAGCGGAGGGACTGAAGCTTTCTTT.